This T cell receptor beta chain was recovered during a study of OX40 agonist ivuxolimab in advanced cancers. Study-wide context: The patients received agonistic anti-OX40 (CD134) antibody ivuxolimab. Two patients with cutaneous melanoma and one with hepatocellular carcinoma, three in total, showed partial responses.

Overall study results and limits: CD4+ and CD8+ blood T cells expanded clonally by week 6 at 0.1 to 3.0 mg/kg.

With respect to this clone: The antigen is undetermined.

Drawing of blood for sampling happened at baseline, at cycle 4 day 1, and at cycle 7 day 1. TCRdb keeps only in-frame clones here, not all; method: immunoSEQ multiplex PCR. This table holds 45,000 or so clones, 75% to 85% found once. Per germline, CDR1 MNHEY and CDR2 SMNVEV (reference sequence). The length of the CDR3 is 13 residues. V shed 6 bases and J shed 0 bases, with 6 bases lying between them. The rearrangement uses TRBV27 and TRBJ2-1; unclear D gene. The source was CD4+ or CD8+ T cells sorted from blood, collected in a trial of the OX40 agonist ivuxolimab. The TCR was taken from an adult with an advanced solid tumor such as melanoma, head and neck, liver or kidney cancer. CDR3 DNA: TGTGCCAGCAGAAGAAGCTCCTACAATGAGCAGTTCTTC. It is translated as CASRRSSYNEQFF.